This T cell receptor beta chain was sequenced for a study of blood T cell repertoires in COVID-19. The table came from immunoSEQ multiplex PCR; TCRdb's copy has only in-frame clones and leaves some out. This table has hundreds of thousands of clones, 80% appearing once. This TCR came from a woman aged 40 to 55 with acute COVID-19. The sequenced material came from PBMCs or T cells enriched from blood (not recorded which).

CDR3 DNA sequence: TGTGCCAGCAGCGTAGTCCCGATGGCTGAGGAGAGGCTTCCCACAGATACGCAGTATTTT. This codes for CASSVVPMAEERLPTDTQYF. V is TRBV9 and J is TRBJ2-3; D unresolved. Germline assignment: CDR1 SGDLS and CDR2 YYNGEE. CDR3 size: 20 residues. V was clipped by 0 bases and J by 2 bases, with 25 bases between them.